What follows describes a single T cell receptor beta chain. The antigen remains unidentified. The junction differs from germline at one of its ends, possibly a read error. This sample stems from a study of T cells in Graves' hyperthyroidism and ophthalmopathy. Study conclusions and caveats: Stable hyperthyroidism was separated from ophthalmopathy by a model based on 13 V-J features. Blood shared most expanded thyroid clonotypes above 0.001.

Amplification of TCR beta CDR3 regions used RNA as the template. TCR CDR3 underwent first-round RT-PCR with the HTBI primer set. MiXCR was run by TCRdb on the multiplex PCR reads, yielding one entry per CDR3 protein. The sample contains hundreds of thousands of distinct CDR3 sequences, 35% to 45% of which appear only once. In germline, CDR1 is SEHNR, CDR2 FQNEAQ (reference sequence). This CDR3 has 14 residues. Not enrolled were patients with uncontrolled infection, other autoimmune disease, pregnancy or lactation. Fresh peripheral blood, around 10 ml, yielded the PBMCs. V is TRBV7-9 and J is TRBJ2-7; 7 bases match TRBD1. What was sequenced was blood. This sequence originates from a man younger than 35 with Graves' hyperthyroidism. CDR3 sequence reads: CASSFVDRVNPPSF. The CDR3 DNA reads TGTGCCAGCAGCTTTGTAGACAGGGTCAATCCGCCTTCCTTC.